A selection of T cell receptor beta chains follows, all from one sample in a study of PD-L1 blockade in urothelial cancer. Assay used: immunoSEQ multiplex PCR; TCRdb lists only in-frame clones, some missing. This sample has tens of thousands of clones, with 85% to 90% found just once. The specimen was PBMCs, collected around atezolizumab (anti-PD-L1) treatment. These TCRs come from a man aged 55-75 years with urothelial cancer. The CDR3 runs from the conserved cysteine through the conserved F or W. The D gene is left open where the match is weak. Some rows have no size entry. The others give once, few or many, or a class for an expanded clone.

v_call	j_call	clone_size	d_call	cdr3_nt	cdr3_aa
TRBV30	TRBJ2-7	.	TRBD2	TGTGCCTGGAATGGCGGGGGTACCTACGAGCAGTACTTC	CAWNGGGTYEQYF
TRBV4-2	TRBJ2-7	.	.	TGTGCCAGCAGCCAAGAGCCGAGCTCCTACGAGCAGTACTTC	CASSQEPSSYEQYF
TRBV7-3	TRBJ2-7	few	TRBD1	TGTGCCAGCAGCTTCCCGACTACTCTGACAGGGGTAAACTACGAGCAGTACTTC	CASSFPTTLTGVNYEQYF
TRBV2	TRBJ2-1	.	TRBD1	TGTGCCAGCATTGGGACAGAGCGCAATGAGCAGTTCTTC	CASIGTERNEQFF
TRBV30	TRBJ2-1	.	TRBD2	TGTGCCTGGAGCAGGATAGCGGGAGAAGGAGAGCAGTTCTTC	CAWSRIAGEGEQFF
TRBV29-1	TRBJ2-7	.	TRBD2	TGCAGCGTGCGTAGCGGGGGGGCGGGTTACGAGCAGTACTTC	CSVRSGGAGYEQYF
TRBV7-9	TRBJ2-5	.	TRBD1	TGTGCCAGCAGCTTAGCGGGGCAGGGGGCGCGGGAGACCCAGTACTTC	CASSLAGQGARETQYF
TRBV19	TRBJ1-2	.	TRBD1	TGTGCCAGTAGTAAGGACAGGGAATATGGCTACACCTTC	CASSKDREYGYTF
TRBV30	TRBJ1-2	.	.	TGTGGAGGGGGGGCCTACTATGGCTACACCTTC	CGGGAYYGYTF
TRBV15	TRBJ2-1	medium-sized	TRBD2	TGTGCCACCAGCATCGAGCGGGGGGGCGTAAATGAGCAGTTCTTC	CATSIERGGVNEQFF
TRBV11-2	TRBJ2-2	.	.	TGTGCCAGCAGCTTAGCAGGGACCGGGGAGCTGTTTTTT	CASSLAGTGELFF
TRBV29-1	TRBJ1-2	.	.	TGCAGCGCCCGAGGAGTCTATGGCTACACCTTC	CSARGVYGYTF
TRBV7-2	TRBJ1-4	.	.	TGTGCCAGCAGCGGAGACGGAGCAACTAATGAAAAACTGTTTTTT	CASSGDGATNEKLFF
TRBV7-7	TRBJ2-1	.	.	TGCGCTAGCAGCTTAAGGGGGAGCTCCTACAATGAGCAGTTCTTC	CASSLRGSSYNEQFF
TRBV5-1	TRBJ2-2	.	TRBD1	TGCGCCAGCAGCTTGGGGACAGGGACGAACACCGGGGAGCTGTTTTTT	CASSLGTGTNTGELFF
TRBV2	TRBJ1-1	.	.	TGTGCCAGCAGGTTTTCGGGCGGGAGCACTGAAGCTTTCTTT	CASRFSGGSTEAFF
TRBV7-9	TRBJ1-1	.	.	TGTGCCAGCAGCTTACAAGGGACAAAGGGGACTGAAGCTTTCTTT	CASSLQGTKGTEAFF
TRBV29-1	TRBJ2-1	once	TRBD2	TGCAGCGTGGGGGGACTAGCGGGTTATAATGAGCAGTTCTTC	CSVGGLAGYNEQFF
TRBV21-1	TRBJ2-5	.	.	TGTGCCAGCAGCCCGTCTAAACCGGGACATCCTTACCAAGAGACCCAGTACTTC	CASSPSKPGHPYQETQYF
TRBV5-4	TRBJ2-7	.	TRBD2	TGTGCCAGCAGCCTTACGGGGGGCGAGCAGTACTTC	CASSLTGGEQYF
TRBV5-5	TRBJ2-1	.	.	TGTGCCAGCAGCCGGGACTGGAACAATGAGCAGTTCTTC	CASSRDWNNEQFF
TRBV11-3	TRBJ2-4	.	TRBD2	TGTGCCAGCAGCCAGACTAGCGGGGTAAACATTCAGTACTTC	CASSQTSGVNIQYF
TRBV7-9	TRBJ1-4	.	.	TGTGCCAGCAGCTACTCTCGGGACTCAATGAGTGAAAAACTGTTTTTT	CASSYSRDSMSEKLFF
TRBV5-1	TRBJ1-4	few	.	TGCGCCAGCAGCCCTGGAGGGTTAACTAATGAAAAACTGTTTTTT	CASSPGGLTNEKLFF
TRBV11-3	TRBJ2-2	.	TRBD1	TGTGCCAGCAGCCCCGGGACAGGTCAAACCGGGGAGCTGTTTTTT	CASSPGTGQTGELFF
TRBV6-6	TRBJ1-3	few	.	TGTGCCAGCATGAGGGGGACTGGAAACACCATATATTTT	CASMRGTGNTIYF
TRBV9	TRBJ1-2	few	.	TGTGCCAGCAGCCACCGCGGAGGGATGAACTATGGCTACACCTTC	CASSHRGGMNYGYTF
TRBV30	TRBJ1-2	.	.	TGTGCCTGGAGGCCGCTCGGGGGGAACTATGGCTACACCTTC	CAWRPLGGNYGYTF
TRBV7-7	TRBJ2-1	.	TRBD2	TGTGCTAGCAGCTTAGGTCTAGCGGGGACCAATGAGCAGTTCTTC	CASSLGLAGTNEQFF
TRBV5-1	TRBJ2-7	.	TRBD2	TGCGCCGGAGCCCGAGGGTCGGGGGGCGAGCAGTACTTC	CAGARGSGGEQYF
TRBV11-1	TRBJ1-1	.	.	TGTGCCAGCAGCTTTAGAACAGGCCTCAGGGCCACTGAAGCTTTCTTT	CASSFRTGLRATEAFF
TRBV5-1	TRBJ2-7	.	TRBD1	TGCGCCAGCAGCTTCAATCCAGGACAGGCCTACGAGCAGTACTTC	CASSFNPGQAYEQYF
TRBV5-1	TRBJ1-4	.	.	TGCGCCAGCAGCTTGACAGTTGGTGCAACTAATGAAAAACTGTTTTTT	CASSLTVGATNEKLFF
TRBV19	TRBJ2-2	.	TRBD1	TGTGCCAGTAGTATAACCGGGACAGTCACCGGGGAGCTGTTTTTT	CASSITGTVTGELFF
TRBV10-3	TRBJ1-1	.	.	TGTGCCATCATGCCTGGACTTATGAACACTGAAGCTTTCTTT	CAIMPGLMNTEAFF
TRBV18	TRBJ2-7	.	TRBD1	TGTGCCAGCTCACCGGGGACAGGGGGCTTGTTCGAGCAGTACTTC	CASSPGTGGLFEQYF
TRBV7-9	TRBJ1-2	.	.	TGTGCCAGCAGCCCCGACAGATTGACGGCACTGGGTCCCGGCTACACCTTC	CASSPDRLTALGPGYTF
TRBV7-3	TRBJ2-7	once	TRBD1	TGTGCCAGCAGCTCCGACCCGGGACAGGTCTACGAGCAGTACTTC	CASSSDPGQVYEQYF
TRBV7-9	TRBJ1-4	.	TRBD1	TGTGCCAGCAGCCCGGGACAGGGGGCAACTAATGAAAAACTGTTTTTT	CASSPGQGATNEKLFF
TRBV5-1	TRBJ1-4	.	.	TGCGCCAGCAGCTTTCGGGGATCGGATGAAAAACTGTTTTTT	CASSFRGSDEKLFF
TRBV19	TRBJ2-2	.	.	TGTGCCACCCAGGGGCTAATAGGTTCCCCACCATCCACACAATTCCCTACGAACACCGGGGAGCTGTTTTTT	CATQGLIGSPPSTQFPTNTGELFF
TRBV6-5	TRBJ2-5	.	.	TGTGCCAGCAGTCAGGACTGGGCTGGGGAGACCCAGTACTTC	CASSQDWAGETQYF
TRBV9	TRBJ1-6	.	.	TGTGCCAGCAGCGTAGGGGACGGACAGAGTTATAATTCACCCCTCCACTTT	CASSVGDGQSYNSPLHF
TRBV5-6	TRBJ2-2	.	.	TGTGCCAGCAGCAAACGTGGGGGGGGGCATCACACCGGGGAGCTGTTTTTT	CASSKRGGGHHTGELFF
TRBV6-4	TRBJ2-2	.	TRBD2	TGTGCCAGCAGCACCGGACTAGGACCCGGGGAGCTGTTTTTT	CASSTGLGPGELFF
TRBV19	TRBJ2-7	once	.	TGTGCCAGTAGTATAGGTACAGGGAACCGACCCTACGAGCAGTACTTC	CASSIGTGNRPYEQYF
TRBV30	TRBJ2-5	.	.	TGTGCCTGGAGTAGTGGGAGTAATCAAGAGACCCAGTACTTC	CAWSSGSNQETQYF
TRBV27	TRBJ1-2	.	.	TGTGCCAGCAGTTCCGGGTATGGCTACACCTTC	CASSSGYGYTF
TRBV5-4	TRBJ1-2	.	.	TGTGCCAGCAGCCCGGGGGGTATCAACTATGGCTACACCTTC	CASSPGGINYGYTF
TRBV10-3	TRBJ1-1	once	TRBD1	TGTGCCATCACCAGGGGGGACAGGGGTGCAATGAACACTGAAGCTTTCTTT	CAITRGDRGAMNTEAFF
TRBV18	TRBJ2-5	.	.	TGTGCCAGCTCACCATTACCCGGGACACCCCGGACAGAGACCCAGTACTTC	CASSPLPGTPRTETQYF
TRBV19	TRBJ2-1	.	TRBD1	TGTGCCAGTATAAGGACAGGGAGGTTCGACAATGAGCAGTTCTTC	CASIRTGRFDNEQFF
TRBV6-6	TRBJ2-1	.	.	TGTGCCAGCAGTTACGGGCCTTACAATGAGCAGTTCTTC	CASSYGPYNEQFF
TRBV29-1	TRBJ1-1	.	TRBD1	TGCAGCGTTGAACCCAGGGGGTTCGGGGCTTTCTTT	CSVEPRGFGAFF
TRBV4-1	TRBJ2-5	.	TRBD2	TGCGCCAGCAGCCAAGATTTAAATACGGCCCAGGCGGGAGGAGAGACCCAGTACTTC	CASSQDLNTAQAGGETQYF